The present T cell receptor (beta chain) was sequenced within a study of cytomegalovirus exposure and HLA in healthy donors. Broader study findings: The authors enumerated over 150 TCR beta chains as linked to cytomegalovirus. Presence/absence comparisons presumed near-even sequencing depth among donors.

The CDR3 has 15 residues. After removal of 2 bases from V and 4 bases from J, the junction contained 3 bases not matched to a gene. CDR1 and CDR2 from the germline V gene are MGHRA and YSYEKL. The PCR used 60 Vbeta and 13 Jbeta primers. TCRdb's table, derived via immunoSEQ multiplex PCR, lists solely in-frame clones and lacks some. The sample includes over 150,000 clones, roughly four fifths of them seen just once. Comments on this clone: Its antigen is unknown.

The V call is TRBV4-1, the J call TRBJ2-1, with 9 bases aligning to TRBD2. The TCR was taken from a man between 35 and 55 years old in good health and CMV-seronegative. Sequenced material: PBMCs. In DNA, the CDR3 is TGCGCCAGCAGCCAACCCAGCGGGGGGTACAATGAGCAGTTCTTC. This encodes CASSQPSGGYNEQFF.